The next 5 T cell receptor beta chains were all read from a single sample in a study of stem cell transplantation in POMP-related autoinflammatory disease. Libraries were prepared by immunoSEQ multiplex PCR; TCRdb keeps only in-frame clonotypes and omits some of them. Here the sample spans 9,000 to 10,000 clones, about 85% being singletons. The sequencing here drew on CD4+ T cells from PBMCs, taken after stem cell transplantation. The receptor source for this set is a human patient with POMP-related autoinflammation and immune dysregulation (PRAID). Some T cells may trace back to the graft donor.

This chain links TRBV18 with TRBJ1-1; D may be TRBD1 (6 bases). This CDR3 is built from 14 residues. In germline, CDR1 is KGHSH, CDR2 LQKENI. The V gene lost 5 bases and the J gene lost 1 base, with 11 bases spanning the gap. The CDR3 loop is CASSEQGWNTEAFF. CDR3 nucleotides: TGTGCCAGCTCAGAACAGGGTTGGAACACTGAAGCTTTCTTT.

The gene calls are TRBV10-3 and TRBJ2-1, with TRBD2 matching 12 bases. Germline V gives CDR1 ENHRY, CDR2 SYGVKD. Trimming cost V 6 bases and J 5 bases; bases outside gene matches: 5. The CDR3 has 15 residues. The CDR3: CAIRGTSGSNNEQFF. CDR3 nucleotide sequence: TGTGCCATCAGAGGGACTAGCGGGTCCAACAATGAGCAGTTCTTC.

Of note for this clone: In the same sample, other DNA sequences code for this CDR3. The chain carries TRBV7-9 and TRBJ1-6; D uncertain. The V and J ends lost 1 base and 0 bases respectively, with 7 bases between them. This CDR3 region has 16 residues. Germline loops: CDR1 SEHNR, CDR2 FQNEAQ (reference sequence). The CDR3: CASSLGGSSYNSPLHF. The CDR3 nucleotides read TGTGCCAGCAGCTTAGGGGGTAGCTCCTATAATTCACCCCTCCACTTT.

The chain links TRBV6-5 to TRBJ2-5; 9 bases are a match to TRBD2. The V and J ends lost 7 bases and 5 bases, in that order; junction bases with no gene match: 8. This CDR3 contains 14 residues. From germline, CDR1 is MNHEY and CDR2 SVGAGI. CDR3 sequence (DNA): TGTGCCAGCAAACGCGGGAGGGCCGAGGAGACCCAGTACTTC. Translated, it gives CASKRGRAEETQYF.

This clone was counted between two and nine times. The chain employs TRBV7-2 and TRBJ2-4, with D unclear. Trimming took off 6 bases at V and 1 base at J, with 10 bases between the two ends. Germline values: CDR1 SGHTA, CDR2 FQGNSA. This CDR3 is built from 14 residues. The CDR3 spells CASSPEVAKNIQYF. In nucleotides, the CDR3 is TGTGCCAGCAGTCCAGAGGTGGCCAAAAACATTCAGTACTTC.